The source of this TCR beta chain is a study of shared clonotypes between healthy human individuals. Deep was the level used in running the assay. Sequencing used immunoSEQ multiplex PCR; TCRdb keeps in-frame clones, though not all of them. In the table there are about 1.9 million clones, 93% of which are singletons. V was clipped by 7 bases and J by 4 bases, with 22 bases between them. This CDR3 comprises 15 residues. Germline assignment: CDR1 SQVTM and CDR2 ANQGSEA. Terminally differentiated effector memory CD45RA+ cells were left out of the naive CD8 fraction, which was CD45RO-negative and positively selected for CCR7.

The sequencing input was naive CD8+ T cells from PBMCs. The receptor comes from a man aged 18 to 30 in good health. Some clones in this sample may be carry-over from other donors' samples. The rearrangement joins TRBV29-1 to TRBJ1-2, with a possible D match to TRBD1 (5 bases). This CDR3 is CSDIGTFGIFYGYTF. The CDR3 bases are TGCAGCGACATAGGGACGTTTGGGATCTTCTATGGCTACACCTTC. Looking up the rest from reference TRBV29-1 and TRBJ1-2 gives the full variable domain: SAVISQKPSRDICQRGTSLTIQCQVDSQVTMMFWYRQQPGQSLTLIATANQGSEATYESGFVIDKFPISRPNLTFSTLTVSNMSPEDSSIYLCSDIGTFGIFYGYTFGSGTRLTVV.